Detailed here is one TCR beta chain. Antigen: not known. A read error may explain this, as a much larger clone is one base away. From genomic DNA, two-round multiplex PCR was used to amplify TCR beta CDR3. Gene-specific TRBV and TRBJ primers were used in PCR round one. In TCRdb, the multiplex PCR reads were re-called with MiXCR into one record per CDR3 protein. The sample lists fewer than 20,000 distinct CDR3 sequences, roughly 46% occurring once. This entry comes from a study of prognosis after radiotherapy for stage I lung cancer. About the research overall: SBRT spanned 3 to 5 fractions, reaching a biologically effective dose of at least 100 Gy. The study, taken as a whole, reports: Patients developing distant metastases showed lower Shannon entropy after stereotactic body radiation therapy.

This clonotype was sampled from a donor aged 50 or older with non-small cell lung cancer. This specimen was PBMCs, taken before or after stereotactic body radiation therapy (not recorded which).

CDR3 region: CASIYGGSTNEKLFF. The CDR3 region has the DNA TGTGCCAGCATTTACGGGGGGTCAACTAATGAAAAACTGTTTTTT. The chain carries TRBV6-9 and TRBJ1-4, with a possible D match to TRBD1 (5 bases). The length of the CDR3 is 15 residues. The germline V gene has CDR1 MNHGY and CDR2 SVAAGI. Trimming pared 7 bases from V and 0 bases from J, leaving 12 bases between.